This T cell receptor beta chain is drawn from a study of cytotoxic CD8 clonotypes in ibrutinib-treated CLL. Background on the study: Response sampling took place at median about 12 months of treatment, range 6 to 36. Samples yielded averages of about 250,000 productive templates and over 90,000 productive rearrangements.

The method was immunoSEQ multiplex PCR; TCRdb's version includes in-frame clones alone and lacks a portion of them. This sample has roughly 160,000 clones, with under 85% found just once. The starting material was PBMCs, obtained after 24 months of ibrutinib treatment. The sequence derives from a human donor with chronic lymphocytic leukemia.

The CDR3 coding sequence is TGTGCCAGCAGCTCCCAGCCGCTGGGTGGCTACACCTTC. Protein product: CASSSQPLGGYTF. The rearrangement uses TRBV7-2 and TRBJ1-2; D gene ambiguous. The CDR3 totals 13 residues. Per the germline V gene, CDR1 is SGHTA and CDR2 is FQGNSA. Trimming removed 4 bases from V and 7 bases from J, with 13 bases in between.